The 15 T cell receptor beta chains presented below share a single source sample, sequenced in a study of patients and donors after allogeneic stem cell transplantation. One entry per CDR3 protein, called by TCRdb with MiXCR from the RT-PCR reads. The table includes hundreds of thousands of distinct CDR3 sequences, approximately 16% detected once. The sample comprised blood, either unsorted or a sorted T cell fraction (not recorded which). These receptors were collected from a human donor who was either an allogeneic HSCT recipient or a stem cell or donor lymphocyte infusion donor (not recorded which). It is not recorded whose cells these are; they may come from a transplant donor.

The chain is built from TRBV6-2 or TRBV6-3 and TRBJ1-1; 7 bases agree with TRBD1. Unmatched junction bases numbered 10, after V lost 2 bases and J lost 7 bases. Germline V gives CDR1 MNHEY, CDR2 SVGEGT. The CDR3 covers 15 residues. CDR3 in DNA: TGTGCCAGCAGTTACCCCATCGACAGGGAGAATGAAGCTTTCTTT. Translated, it gives CASSYPIDRENEAFF.

This clonotype was picked up many times. This chain connects TRBV29-1 to TRBJ2-6; D remains unclear. This CDR3 is built from 17 residues. V dropped 6 bases and J dropped 2 bases, with 20 bases sitting between them. Germline loops: CDR1 SQVTM, CDR2 ANQGSEA. The CDR3 DNA reads TGCAGCGTGAGCTCGGTTGTACATGCTCCTGGGGCCAACGTCCTGACTTTC. This encodes CSVSSVVHAPGANVLTF.

The rearrangement joins TRBV5-6 to TRBJ2-2; a possible D gene is TRBD1 (6 bases). CDR3 length equals 17 residues. The germline gives CDR1 SGHDT, CDR2 YYEEEE. Trimming took 1 base from V and 5 from J, leaving 18 bases between them. CDR3: CASSLRRQVWRTGELFF. The DNA for the CDR3 is TGTGCCAGCAGCTTGAGGCGACAGGTCTGGAGGACCGGGGAGCTGTTTTTT.

This clonotype turned up a few times. The chain uses TRBV3-1 and TRBJ2-1, with TRBD2 identical over 8 bases. The CDR3 length is 17 residues. CDR1 is LGHDT and CDR2 is YNNKEL in the germline V gene (reference sequence). V trimming: 0 bases; J trimming: 2 bases; junction bases outside the gene matches: 6. As DNA, the CDR3 is TGTGCCAGCAGCCAAGATAAAGCGGGAGCAGCCTACAATGAGCAGTTCTTC. It translates to CASSQDKAGAAYNEQFF.

The V and J genes are TRBV4-1 and TRBJ2-7; D ambiguous. With 6 bases removed from V and 0 bases from J, the gap between germline ends came to 12 bases. The CDR3 runs to 14 residues. Germline CDR1 is MGHRA and CDR2 is YSYEKL. CDR3 DNA: TGCGCCAGCAGTCCGAGAGGAAACTCCTACGAGCAGTACTTC. Residues: CASSPRGNSYEQYF.

The V and J genes are TRBV4-1 and TRBJ2-7, with D maybe TRBD1 (6 bases). Deletions cut 0 bases from V and 3 bases from J, with 12 bases between. Germline CDR1 reads MGHRA; CDR2 reads YSYEKL. This CDR3 region has 15 residues. Written as DNA, the CDR3 is TGCGCCAGCAGCCAAGACAGGGGTGGGAACTACGAGCAGTACTTC. As protein: CASSQDRGGNYEQYF.

V is TRBV18 and J is TRBJ2-7; no firm D call. The CDR3 sequence is 12 residues long. V was clipped by 4 bases and J by 3 bases, with 7 bases between them. Germline lookup yields CDR1 KGHSH and CDR2 LQKENI. The CDR3 loop is CASSQIHYEQYF. The DNA for the CDR3 is TGTGCCAGCTCACAGATACACTACGAGCAGTACTTC.

V gene TRBV20-1 combines with J gene TRBJ2-5, with D perhaps matching TRBD1 or TRBD2 (5 bases each). This CDR3 contains 13 residues. Germline CDR1 reads DFQATT; CDR2 reads SNEGSKA (reference sequence). The germline V and J ends were trimmed by 3 bases and 5 bases, with 13 bases remaining between them. CDR3: CSASLWGTETQYF. The CDR3 DNA reads as TGCAGTGCTAGCTTGTGGGGGACCGAGACCCAGTACTTC.

This clonotype was counted only a few times. The chain combines TRBV5-1 with TRBJ1-1; D is unresolved. Per germline, CDR1 SGHRS and CDR2 YFSETQ. The CDR3 covers 14 residues. Between the trimmed V and J ends, which lost 2 bases and 1 base, there was a span of 9 bases. CDR3 residues: CASSFGQPNTEAFF. The CDR3 DNA reads TGCGCCAGCAGCTTTGGGCAGCCGAACACTGAAGCTTTCTTT.

The chain uses TRBV28 and TRBJ1-1; 10 nucleotides line up with TRBD1. Germline lookup yields CDR1 MDHEN and CDR2 SYDVKM. The CDR3 is 13 amino acids. V was clipped by 9 bases and J by 10 bases; unmatched bases: 11. For the CDR3, the DNA is TGTGCCAGTTTGTCCGGGACAGGGGTCGGAGCTTTCTTT. As protein: CASLSGTGVGAFF.

The J gene is TRBJ2-3, the V gene TRBV6-2 or TRBV6-3; 7 bases fit TRBD2. Losses at the gene ends were 5 bases for V and 1 base for J; bases not matched to a gene: 6. CDR1 and CDR2 (germline): MNHEY, SVGEGT. The CDR3 has 15 residues. CDR3 bases: TGTGCCAGCAGTCTAAGACTAGCAGGCACAGATACGCAGTATTTT. Translation gives CASSLRLAGTDTQYF.

This clonotype appeared many times. The chain links TRBV7-9 to TRBJ2-7; the match to TRBD1 covers 8 bases. Trimming removed 3 bases from V and 3 bases from J; junction bases left unmatched: 4. Germline assignment: CDR1 SEHNR and CDR2 FQNEAQ (reference sequence). The CDR3 length is 14 residues. CDR3 loop: CASSLQGAGYEQYF. CDR3 sequence (DNA): TGTGCCAGCAGCTTGCAGGGGGCTGGCTACGAGCAGTACTTC.

This clonotype was recorded a few times. The chain joins TRBV30 to TRBJ1-4; D is undetermined. The CDR3 runs to 12 residues. Trimming shortened V by 0 bases and J by 5 bases, and 4 bases separated the two germline ends. The V gene's germline CDR1 is GTSNPN and CDR2 SVGIG (reference sequence). CDR3 DNA: TGTGCCTGGAGTGTACTGAATGAAAAACTGTTTTTT. It codes for CAWSVLNEKLFF.

This clonotype was seen at least ten times. The gene calls are TRBV5-1 and TRBJ2-2; D call uncertain. Germline V lookup: CDR1 SGHRS, CDR2 YFSETQ. The CDR3 loop spans 16 amino acids. V dropped 0 bases and J dropped 6 bases, with 15 bases sitting between them. The CDR3 loop is CASSLESSHGSGELFF. CDR3 sequence (DNA): TGCGCCAGCAGCTTGGAGAGCAGTCATGGGTCCGGGGAGCTGTTTTTT. Variable domain in full (rest from reference TRBV5-1 and TRBJ2-2): KAGVTQTPRYLIKTRGQQVTLSCSPISGHRSVSWYQQTPGQGLQFLFEYFSETQRNKGNFPGRFSGRQFSNSRSEMNVSTLELGDSALYLCASSLESSHGSGELFFGEGSRLTVL.

This clonotype turned up a few times. The chain recombines TRBV4-1 with TRBJ1-5; D gene ambiguous. The CDR3 totals 13 residues. The V end was cut by 0 bases, the J end by 7 bases, with 7 bases between. CDR1 is MGHRA and CDR2 is YSYEKL in the germline V gene. Here the CDR3 reads CASSQDQEQPQHF. The CDR3 region has the DNA TGCGCCAGCAGCCAAGATCAGGAACAGCCCCAGCATTTT.